Listed here are 27 T cell receptor beta chains from one sample, sequenced in a study of cytomegalovirus exposure and HLA in healthy donors. The primer mix had 60 Vbeta and 13 Jbeta primers. This table comes from immunoSEQ multiplex PCR, and its TCRdb copy is limited to in-frame clones, with some not included. The sample has 180,000 or so clones, about 69% seen once. Sequenced: PBMCs. Receptor source: a male donor in good health and CMV-seronegative.

This clone was seen more than once but under ten times. The chain uses TRBV6-6 and TRBJ2-4, with 8 bases identical to TRBD2. This CDR3 spans 15 amino acids. In germline, CDR1 is MNHNY, CDR2 SVGAGI (reference sequence). Trimming cost V 10 bases and J 0 bases; bases outside gene matches: 8. The CDR3, as DNA: TGTGCCACAACGGGGGGGGATCTAGCCAAAAACATTCAGTACTTC. It translates to CATTGGDLAKNIQYF.

The V and J genes are TRBV29-1 and TRBJ2-7, with D possibly TRBD2 on 6 matching bases. Per the germline V gene, CDR1 is SQVTM and CDR2 is ANQGSEA. CDR3 length: 14 amino acids. V lost 3 bases and J 1 base, leaving 13 bases between the germline ends. The CDR3 reads CSVDGPSASYEQYF. The CDR3 DNA reads as TGCAGCGTTGATGGGCCTAGCGCTTCCTACGAGCAGTACTTC.

The gene calls are TRBV25-1 and TRBJ1-2; D may be TRBD1 (6 bases). The V end was cut by 5 bases, the J end by 5 bases, with 18 bases between. CDR1 is MGHDK, CDR2 SYGVNS, per germline. The CDR3 is 15 residues long. CDR3 residues: CASSPMGGAPYGYTF. CDR3 sequence (DNA): TGTGCCAGCAGTCCAATGGGGGGGGCCCCTTATGGCTACACCTTC.

The chain couples TRBV6-6 to TRBJ1-5; D not certain. The V end was cut by 5 bases, the J end by 7 bases, with 12 bases between. The CDR3 totals 13 residues. CDR1 and CDR2 from the germline V gene are MNHNY and SVGAGI (reference sequence). CDR3 in amino acids: CASSLQWNQPQHF. CDR3 coding DNA: TGTGCCAGCAGTCTACAGTGGAACCAGCCCCAGCATTTT.

The V gene is TRBV28, the J gene TRBJ2-1; 7 bases align to TRBD2. Germline V lookup: CDR1 MDHEN, CDR2 SYDVKM. This CDR3 region has 15 residues. V lost 0 bases to trimming and J lost 9 bases; unmatched junction nucleotides: 8. This chain's CDR3 is CASSLWQGGGGEQFF. The DNA of the CDR3 is TGTGCCAGCAGTTTATGGCAGGGCGGCGGGGGTGAGCAGTTCTTC.

V gene TRBV16 combines with J gene TRBJ2-1; 7 nucleotides agree with TRBD2. Per germline, CDR1 KGHSY and CDR2 FQNENV. V lost 2 bases to trimming and J lost 4 bases; unmatched junction nucleotides: 5. The length of the CDR3 is 15 residues. Written as DNA, the CDR3 is TGTGCCAGCAGCCAAGGGGACTATCTATACAATGAGCAGTTCTTC. Translated: CASSQGDYLYNEQFF.

This clone was detected once. This rearrangement joins TRBV6-5 to TRBJ2-1; 14 positions agree with TRBD2. Trimming cost V 6 bases and J 9 bases; bases outside gene matches: 7. Germline V gene lookup returns CDR1 MNHEY and CDR2 SVGAGI. There are 15 residues in the CDR3. Here the CDR3 reads CASRGGTSGSLEQFF. The CDR3 DNA reads as TGTGCCAGCAGGGGCGGGACTAGCGGGAGTCTTGAGCAGTTCTTC.

This rearrangement joins TRBV16 to TRBJ2-7, with D possibly being TRBD2 (5 bases). Germline CDR1 reads KGHSY; CDR2 reads FQNENV. The CDR3 is made up of 14 amino acids. V lost 0 bases and J lost 0, with 6 bases in between. CDR3 DNA: TGTGCCAGCAGCCAATCTGGGAGCTCCTACGAGCAGTACTTC. It yields the protein CASSQSGSSYEQYF. Full variable domain (rest looked up from reference TRBV16 and TRBJ2-7): GEEVAQTPKHLVRGEGQKAKLYCAPIKGHSYVFWYQQVLKNEFKFLISFQNENVFDETGMPKERFSAKCLPNSPCSLEIQATKLEDSAVYFCASSQSGSSYEQYFGPGTRLTVT.

The rearrangement uses TRBV6-5 and TRBJ1-1, with D perhaps matching TRBD1 (5 bases). In germline, CDR1 is MNHEY, CDR2 SVGAGI. V lost 3 bases to trimming and J lost 3 bases, with 11 bases between them. The CDR3 extends over 14 amino acids. Here the CDR3 DNA reads TGTGCCAGCAGTTATCCAGGGCACCACACTGAAGCTTTCTTT. Encoded protein: CASSYPGHHTEAFF.

A note on this clone: The junction differs from germline at one of its ends, possibly a read error. The sample holds other DNA sequences that translate to the same CDR3. This chain uses TRBV28 with TRBJ1-1; 8 bases agree with TRBD1. Germline CDR1 is MDHEN and CDR2 is SYDVKM. The CDR3 consists of 13 residues. DNA for the CDR3: TGTGCCAGCAGTGGCCGACAGGGGACTGAGGCTTTCTTT. Protein: CASSGRQGTEAFF.

The V and J genes are TRBV27 and TRBJ2-1; 7 bases fit TRBD1. Germline CDR1 and CDR2: MNHEY and SMNVEV (reference sequence). CDR3 length: 15 amino acids. Trimming removed 4 bases from V and 8 bases from J; junction bases left unmatched: 11. As DNA, the CDR3 is TGTGCCAGCAGTTCCTCGGACAGGATAAAAGATGAGCAGTTCTTC. Amino acids: CASSSSDRIKDEQFF.

The chain recombines TRBV6-1 with TRBJ1-2; 10 bases align to TRBD1. This CDR3 contains 15 residues. The germline V gene has CDR1 MNHNS and CDR2 SASEGT. V trimming: 11 bases; J trimming: 3 bases; junction bases outside the gene matches: 12. The CDR3 DNA follows: TGTGCCGGTCCATGGGAGACAGGGGGCGACTATGGCTACACCTTC. Its translation: CAGPWETGGDYGYTF.

This clone was recorded a few times. The chain is built from TRBV5-4 and TRBJ2-3; no clear D. Germline V lookup: CDR1 SGHNT, CDR2 YYREEE (reference sequence). The CDR3 is 12 residues long. The V end lost 0 bases, the J end lost 8 bases, and 7 bases lay between the germline ends. CDR3 coding DNA: TGTGCCAGCAGCTTGGATGGCGGTACGCAGTATTTT. It specifies CASSLDGGTQYF.

This rearrangement joins TRBV4-1 to TRBJ1-6; 7 bases are a match to TRBD1. V lost 4 bases to trimming and J lost 9 bases; unmatched junction nucleotides: 21. This CDR3 comprises 19 residues. Germline V gene sequence: CDR1 MGHRA, CDR2 YSYEKL. In DNA form, the CDR3 reads TGCGCCAGCAGCCTCCGACAGGGAAGAATATACGGCCAGAGTTCACCCCTCCACTTT. Protein product: CASSLRQGRIYGQSSPLHF.

The rearrangement uses TRBV18 and TRBJ1-5; the D gene is possibly TRBD1 (5 bases). The V end lost 3 bases, the J end lost 6 bases, and 18 bases lay between the germline ends. From germline, CDR1 is KGHSH and CDR2 LQKENI. CDR3 length: 16 amino acids. CDR3 bases: TGTGCCAGCTCACCTATTGTCCGGGGGGAGGCTCAGCCCCAGCATTTT. It translates to CASSPIVRGEAQPQHF.

V is TRBV6-5 and J is TRBJ1-4, with D tentatively TRBD1 (6 bases). V was cut by 5 bases and J by 5 bases, with 12 bases left in between. CDR1 and CDR2 (germline): MNHEY, SVGAGI. The CDR3 sequence is 14 residues long. The CDR3 spells CASSSDRWNEKLFF. CDR3 bases: TGTGCCAGCAGTAGCGACAGGTGGAATGAAAAACTGTTTTTT.

The table lists this clone with a count of one. The rearrangement uses TRBV5-5 and TRBJ2-1; 10 bases match TRBD2. This CDR3 comprises 15 residues. V lost 4 bases, J lost 7 bases, and 8 bases stayed unmatched. From germline, CDR1 is SGHKS and CDR2 YYEKEE (reference sequence). The CDR3, as DNA: TGTGCCAGCAGCCTGGGACTAGCGAGAGGAAATGAGCAGTTCTTC. Translating it yields CASSLGLARGNEQFF.

This clone was counted only a few times. J is TRBJ1-2 and V is TRBV28, with a tentative D call TRBD1 (5 bases). This CDR3 is built from 10 residues. Germline V gives CDR1 MDHEN, CDR2 SYDVKM. V lost 8 bases and J 8 bases, leaving 9 bases between the germline ends. CDR3 sequence reads: CASGTRGYTF. The CDR3 bases are TGTGCCAGCGGGACTCGGGGCTACACCTTC.

V usage is TRBV4-1 and J usage is TRBJ1-2; no definite D call. Trimming took 1 base from V and 2 from J, leaving 8 bases between them. CDR1 and CDR2 (germline): MGHRA, YSYEKL. The CDR3 runs to 14 residues. CDR3 loop: CASSQVAPNYGYTF. The CDR3 nucleotides are TGCGCCAGCAGCCAAGTAGCCCCGAACTATGGCTACACCTTC.

The genes are TRBV18 and TRBJ2-7; the D gene is possibly TRBD1 (7 bases). Trimming removed 2 bases from V and 7 bases from J, with 18 bases in between. This CDR3 is built from 15 residues. CDR1 KGHSH and CDR2 LQKENI come from the germline V gene. CDR3 residues: CASSPVTGYSGEQYF. The CDR3 coding sequence is TGTGCCAGCTCACCAGTGACAGGGTACAGCGGGGAGCAGTACTTC.

The V and J genes are TRBV28 and TRBJ1-2, with D maybe TRBD1 (5 bases). The CDR3 loop spans 13 amino acids. CDR1 is MDHEN, CDR2 SYDVKM, per germline. The V end was cut by 8 bases, the J end by 2 bases, with 12 bases between. CDR3 region: CASGGAMNYGYTF. The CDR3 DNA reads TGTGCCAGCGGCGGGGCCATGAACTATGGCTACACCTTC.

The CDR3 sequence is CATSRDRATYEQYF. The CDR3 DNA follows: TGTGCCACCAGCAGAGATCGAGCGACCTACGAGCAGTACTTC. The chain links TRBV15 to TRBJ2-7, with unresolved D. The CDR3 is 14 residues long. Germline V lookup: CDR1 LNHNV, CDR2 YYDKDF (reference sequence). V shed 0 bases and J shed 2 bases, with 8 bases lying between them.

The chain uses TRBV6-5 and TRBJ2-1; TRBD1 might be the D (6 bases). The CDR3 length is 14 residues. Germline assignment: CDR1 MNHEY and CDR2 SVGAGI. With 1 base removed from V and 10 bases from J, the gap between germline ends came to 14 bases. CDR3: CASSYFGQLGEQFF. In DNA, the CDR3 is TGTGCCAGCAGTTACTTTGGACAGTTGGGGGAGCAGTTCTTC.

Notes on this clone: The junction does not match germline at one end; this may be a read error. J is TRBJ1-3 and V is TRBV15; a weak D match, TRBD1 (6 bases). The CDR3 length is 14 residues. CDR1 is LNHNV, CDR2 YYDKDF, per germline (reference sequence). This CDR3 is CATSRADSGYTIYF. Written as DNA, the CDR3 is TGTGCCACCAGCAGAGCGGACAGTGGATACACCATATATTTT.

The V gene is TRBV7-2, the J gene TRBJ2-7; D is unresolved. This CDR3 has 16 residues. V lost 1 base, J lost 6 bases, and 19 bases lay in between. From germline, CDR1 is SGHTA and CDR2 FQGNSA. The DNA of the CDR3 is TGTGCCAGCAGCTTAGTGGCAGGAAGTGTAAGGCGCGAGCAGTACTTC. Its translation: CASSLVAGSVRREQYF.

V is TRBV19 and J is TRBJ1-5; D not resolved. Trimming cost V 3 bases and J 0 bases, with 6 bases left between them. Germline lookup yields CDR1 LNHDA and CDR2 SQIVND (reference sequence). This CDR3 is built from 14 residues. CDR3 loop: CASSISDSNQPQHF. DNA for the CDR3: TGTGCCAGTAGTATCTCAGATAGCAATCAGCCCCAGCATTTT.

The chain links TRBV15 to TRBJ2-7; 10 positions agree with TRBD2. The germline V gene encodes CDR1 LNHNV and CDR2 YYDKDF (reference sequence). Trimming took 1 base from V and 5 from J; bases not matched to a gene: 5. CDR3 length: 15 residues. The CDR3 reads CATSRVPSGRNEQYF. CDR3 bases: TGTGCCACCAGCAGAGTCCCTAGCGGGAGAAACGAGCAGTACTTC.